What follows describes a single T cell receptor (beta chain). V was clipped by 5 bases and J by 5 bases, with 10 bases between them. CDR1 is SGHRS, CDR2 YFSETQ, per germline. The CDR3 loop spans 13 amino acids. This specimen comes from a study of blood T cell repertoires in COVID-19. Study-level background: The United States, Italy and Spain provided the acute and convalescent COVID-19 samples. The analysed material was cDNA or gDNA that came from T cells, B-cell-depleted T cells, or PBMCs.

TCRdb's copy holds only in-frame clones and misses some; the assay was immunoSEQ multiplex PCR. The sample carries hundreds of thousands of clones, around 89% recorded once. Cohorts were assigned according to the clinical history that participants reported. This receptor was taken from a woman aged 55-70 years in a cohort exposed to, infected with or recovered from COVID-19 (not recorded which). The genes are TRBV5-1 and TRBJ1-4; D gene ambiguous. Sequencing was carried out using PBMCs or T cells enriched from blood (not recorded which). DNA of the CDR3: TGCGCCAGCAGAATAGGAGTAAATGAAAAACTGTTTTTT. This sequence encodes CASRIGVNEKLFF.